This TCR beta chain was observed in a study of cytomegalovirus exposure and HLA in healthy donors. Study-level information: Findings of an earlier analysis included some 120 million unique TCR beta sequences from some 190 million T cells. Study conclusions and caveats: A later analysis by the authors found several of the most significant clusters apparently linked to common viral pathogens. Reports showed the classifier diagnosing cytomegalovirus status with high specificity and sensitivity.

About this clone itself: Antigen: not known.

Donors consisted of healthy bone marrow donors. With 60 Vbeta and 13 Jbeta primers, the PCR was carried out. Profiled with immunoSEQ multiplex PCR; TCRdb holds only in-frame clones, not every one. The data include 130,000 or so clones; the top ten clones carry about 2.2%. Sample: PBMCs. This TCR was sampled from a woman younger than 35 in good health and CMV-seronegative.

CDR3: CASSEFLGNTEAFF. In DNA form, the CDR3 reads TGTGCCAGCAGTGAATTCCTCGGGAACACTGAAGCTTTCTTT. The chain has TRBV25-1 and TRBJ1-1; the D is unclear. The CDR3 length is 14 residues. CDR1 and CDR2 from the germline V gene are MGHDK and SYGVNS. V lost 1 base and J 1 base, leaving 7 bases between the germline ends.